One and the same sample provided the 30 T cell receptor beta chains below, sequenced in a study of OX40 agonist ivuxolimab in advanced cancers. Data came from immunoSEQ multiplex PCR; TCRdb stores just in-frame clones and leaves some out. The sample includes approximately 78,000 clones, about nine tenths seen only once; the top ten take roughly 1%. Material: CD4+ or CD8+ T cells sorted from blood, obtained in a trial of the OX40 agonist ivuxolimab. The receptor set was obtained from an adult with an advanced solid tumor such as melanoma, head and neck, liver or kidney cancer.

The chain joins TRBV7-9 to TRBJ2-3; TRBD1 might be the D (5 bases). Trimming took 1 base from V and 3 from J, leaving 14 bases between them. Germline loops: CDR1 SEHNR, CDR2 FQNEAQ (reference sequence). The CDR3 contains 16 residues. In DNA form, the CDR3 reads TGTGCCAGCAGCTTAGGGCAGGGCTTCCCAACAGATACGCAGTATTTT. This translates into CASSLGQGFPTDTQYF.

The rearrangement links TRBV15 to TRBJ2-3; a weak D match, TRBD2 (6 bases). The V and J ends lost 1 base and 5 bases respectively, with 19 bases between them. The CDR3 consists of 17 residues. The germline CDR1 and CDR2 sequences are LNHNV and YYDKDF (reference sequence). The CDR3 loop reads CATSRGTGRGPEDTQYF. As DNA, the CDR3 is TGTGCCACCAGCAGAGGGACTGGGCGGGGACCCGAAGATACGCAGTATTTT.

This clone has just a few counts. This rearrangement joins TRBV10-3 to TRBJ2-7; TRBD2 is a possible D gene (5 bases). V lost 6 bases and J 5 bases, leaving 17 bases between the germline ends. Germline-derived CDR1 and CDR2 are ENHRY and SYGVKD. This CDR3 is 14 amino acids long. CDR3 amino acids: CAISPRGSDHEQYF. The CDR3 DNA reads TGTGCCATCAGCCCCCGGGGTAGCGACCACGAGCAGTACTTC.

In this sample, this clone turned up once. The rearrangement joins TRBV6-5 to TRBJ2-7; 10 nucleotides match TRBD2. The V segment lost 4 bases and the J segment 2 bases; nucleotides outside the gene matches: 5. Germline V gene lookup returns CDR1 MNHEY and CDR2 SVGAGI. CDR3 size: 15 residues. In DNA form, the CDR3 reads TGTGCCAGCAGTTGGAAGCGGGAGGGCCCCTACGAGCAGTACTTC. This translates into CASSWKREGPYEQYF.

This chain uses TRBV28 with TRBJ2-2; D is unresolved. There are 12 residues in the CDR3. The germline CDR1 and CDR2 sequences are MDHEN and SYDVKM. The CDR3 loop is CAATGNTGELFF. The CDR3 bases are TGTGCTGCGACCGGTAACACCGGGGAGCTGTTTTTT.

This chain joins TRBV6-5 and TRBJ2-3; D not resolved. The CDR3 covers 13 residues. Trimming shortened V by 5 bases and J by 0 bases, and 6 bases separated the two germline ends. The V gene's germline CDR1 is MNHEY and CDR2 SVGAGI. This CDR3 reads CASSRSSTDTQYF. CDR3 in DNA: TGTGCCAGCAGTCGCAGTAGCACAGATACGCAGTATTTT.

V is TRBV7-9 and J is TRBJ2-3, with 9 nucleotides matching TRBD1. The germline CDR1 and CDR2 sequences are SEHNR and FQNEAQ (reference sequence). J gave up 1 base and V 4 bases, and 6 bases lay outside the gene matches. The CDR3 runs to 16 residues. The CDR3 reads CASSSRQGVGTDTQYF. The DNA for the CDR3 is TGTGCCAGCAGCTCTCGACAGGGGGTTGGCACAGATACGCAGTATTTT.

V gene TRBV5-1 combines with J gene TRBJ1-2, with 11 bases matching TRBD1. The CDR3 contains 15 residues. The V segment lost 3 bases and the J segment 5 bases; nucleotides outside the gene matches: 6. Germline assignment: CDR1 SGHRS and CDR2 YFSETQ. The CDR3: CASSSGTGGAYGYTF. In DNA, the CDR3 is TGCGCCAGCAGCTCCGGGACAGGGGGGGCGTATGGCTACACCTTC.

The chain uses TRBV10-2 and TRBJ2-5; a weak D match, TRBD1 (6 bases). Germline CDR1 reads WSHSY; CDR2 reads SAAADI. The CDR3 totals 13 residues. V was clipped by 3 bases and J by 5 bases, with 10 bases between them. CDR3: CASSEQGRETQYF. The CDR3 region has the DNA TGCGCCAGCAGTGAACAGGGTCGGGAGACCCAGTACTTC.

The chain carries TRBV29-1 and TRBJ1-2; D uncertain. Looked up from germline, CDR1 is SQVTM and CDR2 is ANQGSEA. The CDR3 covers 12 residues. The germline V and J ends were trimmed by 4 bases and 7 bases, with 13 bases remaining between them. DNA for the CDR3: TGCAGCGTTGGAGGTACCGTGAGTGGCTACACCTTC. Protein product: CSVGGTVSGYTF.

The V and J genes are TRBV30 and TRBJ1-3, with D unclear. CDR3 length: 15 amino acids. The germline V and J ends were trimmed by 1 base and 0 bases, with 10 bases remaining between them. Germline V gene sequence: CDR1 GTSNPN, CDR2 SVGIG (reference sequence). CDR3 nucleotides: TGTGCCTGGAGTGCCTTGTCCACCTCTGGAAACACCATATATTTT. It encodes CAWSALSTSGNTIYF.

The CDR3 nucleotides read TGTGCCAGCCAGGGCTTAGCGGAGAGCTCCTACAATGAGCAGTTCTTC. It encodes CASQGLAESSYNEQFF. The chain has TRBV7-2 and TRBJ2-1; D is perhaps TRBD2 (6 bases). From germline, CDR1 is SGHTA and CDR2 FQGNSA. Trimming pared 8 bases from V and 0 bases from J, leaving 17 bases between. The CDR3 extends over 16 amino acids.

The genes are TRBV11-2 and TRBJ2-3; no clear D. The CDR3 consists of 14 residues. Per the germline V gene, CDR1 is SGHAT and CDR2 is FQNNGV. Trimming shortened V by 5 bases and J by 4 bases, and 13 bases separated the two germline ends. CDR3 in amino acids: CASSQMVAADTQYF. The CDR3 DNA reads as TGTGCCAGCAGCCAAATGGTAGCCGCAGATACGCAGTATTTT.

The rearrangement joins TRBV4-3 to TRBJ2-7; D is perhaps TRBD2 (6 bases). Germline V gene data show CDR1 as LGHNA and CDR2 as YSLEER. V was cut by 3 bases and J by 4 bases, with 13 bases left in between. The CDR3 totals 14 residues. The CDR3 spells CASSQMGLPYEQYF. Here the CDR3 DNA reads TGCGCCAGCAGCCAGATGGGACTTCCATACGAGCAGTACTTC.

The chain combines TRBV7-2 with TRBJ2-4; 12 bases agree with TRBD2. Germline loops: CDR1 SGHTA, CDR2 FQGNSA. The CDR3 runs 18 residues. V lost 5 bases, J lost 0 bases, and 8 bases stayed unmatched. The CDR3 DNA reads as TGTGCCAGCAGCCCTACTAGCGGGAGGCCACTAGCCAAAAACATTCAGTACTTC. It translates to CASSPTSGRPLAKNIQYF.

The chain couples TRBV10-3 to TRBJ1-5, with 8 bases that match TRBD1. V lost 10 bases to trimming and J lost 6 bases; unmatched junction nucleotides: 8. CDR1 and CDR2 from the germline V gene are ENHRY and SYGVKD. The CDR3 consists of 13 residues. CDR3 sequence reads: CATQGAPGQPQHF. CDR3 in DNA: TGTGCCACCCAGGGGGCGCCGGGTCAGCCCCAGCATTTT.

The chain combines TRBV6-1 with TRBJ2-7, with D possibly TRBD1 on 6 matching bases. CDR3 length: 14 residues. CDR1 and CDR2 from the germline V gene are MNHNS and SASEGT. Trimming took off 2 bases at V and 2 bases at J, with 10 bases between the two ends. The DNA for the CDR3 is TGTGCCAGCAGTGAATCTGGGGGCCCCTACGAGCAGTACTTC. Amino acids: CASSESGGPYEQYF.

V usage is TRBV7-9 and J usage is TRBJ1-1; D gene uncertain. From germline, CDR1 is SEHNR and CDR2 FQNEAQ (reference sequence). The CDR3 runs to 14 residues. Trimming shortened V by 5 bases and J by 0 bases, and 10 bases separated the two germline ends. The CDR3 spells CASSPTAMNTEAFF. CDR3 in DNA: TGTGCCAGCAGCCCTACCGCCATGAACACTGAAGCTTTCTTT.

This clone was detected only once. V and J are TRBV25-1 and TRBJ2-7, with D uncertain. This CDR3 comprises 11 residues. Trimming cost V 7 bases and J 3 bases, with 7 bases left between them. Germline V gives CDR1 MGHDK, CDR2 SYGVNS. Here the CDR3 DNA reads TGTGCCAGCAATAATTTCTACGAGCAGTACTTC. This codes for CASNNFYEQYF.

The rearrangement uses TRBV5-1 and TRBJ2-5; 11 bases are a match to TRBD2. The CDR3 loop spans 16 amino acids. Germline lookup yields CDR1 SGHRS and CDR2 YFSETQ. V was pared by 3 bases and J by 5 bases, with 9 bases of the junction left unmatched. DNA of the CDR3: TGCGCCAGCAGCTCTCAGGCTAGCGGGGGGAGTGAGACCCAGTACTTC. This codes for CASSSQASGGSETQYF.

The CDR3 sequence is CASSVTSSYEQYF. CDR3 bases: TGTGCCAGCAGTGTCACTAGCTCCTACGAGCAGTACTTC. This chain joins TRBV6-1 and TRBJ2-7; tentative D call: TRBD2 (5 bases). There are 13 residues in the CDR3. The germline V and J ends were trimmed by 4 bases and 0 bases, with 7 bases remaining between them. CDR1 and CDR2 from the germline V gene are MNHNS and SASEGT.

This clone was detected only once. The chain couples TRBV30 to TRBJ1-1, with TRBD1 as a possible D gene (6 bases). This CDR3 spans 14 amino acids. Trimming took off 2 bases at V and 0 bases at J, with 10 bases between the two ends. CDR1 GTSNPN and CDR2 SVGIG come from the germline V gene (reference sequence). CDR3 protein: CAWSFTGLNTEAFF. CDR3 nucleotides: TGTGCCTGGAGTTTTACAGGGCTGAACACTGAAGCTTTCTTT.

This chain's CDR3 is CASSDRGPTDTQYF. In DNA form, the CDR3 reads TGTGCCAGCAGTGACAGGGGGCCCACAGATACGCAGTATTTT. The rearrangement links TRBV2 to TRBJ2-3, with 8 bases matching TRBD1. With 3 bases clipped from V and 2 bases from J, the junction kept 1 base outside the gene matches. Germline V lookup: CDR1 SNHLY, CDR2 FYNNEI. The CDR3 is made up of 14 amino acids.

This chain connects TRBV6-4 to TRBJ2-3, with 11 bases that match TRBD2. J was trimmed by 4 bases and V by 11 bases; bases with no gene match: 5. This CDR3 is 13 amino acids long. The germline gives CDR1 MRHNA, CDR2 SNTAGT. CDR3 nucleotide sequence: TGTGCCGTAGCGGGAGGGCCCCCAGATACGCAGTATTTT. Its protein is CAVAGGPPDTQYF.

The chain uses TRBV6-6 and TRBJ2-2; 9 bases match TRBD1. Germline V CDR1 and CDR2: MNHNY, SVGAGI (reference sequence). CDR3 length: 16 residues. With 5 bases clipped from V and 4 bases from J, the junction kept 8 bases outside the gene matches. The CDR3: CASSPRTGASTGELFF. DNA of the CDR3: TGTGCCAGCAGTCCCCGGACAGGGGCTAGCACCGGGGAGCTGTTTTTT.

This clone has only a few counts. V is TRBV5-1 and J is TRBJ1-2; 8 bases line up with TRBD1. The V and J ends lost 2 bases and 5 bases, in that order; junction bases with no gene match: 5. Germline CDR1 SGHRS, CDR2 YFSETQ. The CDR3 runs to 14 residues. The CDR3 loop is CASSLDRGKYGYTF. The CDR3 DNA reads TGCGCCAGCAGCTTAGACAGGGGCAAATATGGCTACACCTTC.

The V gene is TRBV7-6, the J gene TRBJ2-1; TRBD1 might be the D (6 bases). Trimming removed 8 bases at V and 9 bases at J, with 20 bases between. CDR3 size: 14 residues. From germline, CDR1 is SGHVS and CDR2 FNYEAQ. CDR3 region: CASAGSTSRGEQFF. CDR3 in DNA: TGTGCCAGCGCCGGGTCGACGAGCAGGGGTGAGCAGTTCTTC.

V and J are TRBV6-5 and TRBJ2-7, with D perhaps matching TRBD1 (6 bases). V lost 5 bases and J 3 bases, leaving 17 bases between the germline ends. Germline V CDR1 and CDR2: MNHEY, SVGAGI. This CDR3 has 15 amino acids. CDR3 protein: CASSRGQYDYYEQYF. In DNA, the CDR3 is TGTGCCAGCAGTCGAGGACAGTATGATTACTACGAGCAGTACTTC.

The J gene is TRBJ1-1, the V gene TRBV6-1; maybe TRBD1 (5 bases). V shed 4 bases and J shed 6 bases, with 18 bases lying between them. CDR1 is MNHNS and CDR2 is SASEGT in the germline V gene. The CDR3 consists of 15 residues. CDR3: CASSGPGQGSAEAFF. CDR3 DNA: TGTGCCAGCAGTGGACCGGGGCAGGGAAGCGCTGAAGCTTTCTTT.

V gene TRBV7-2 combines with J gene TRBJ2-1; possibly TRBD2 for D (6 bases). Germline V gives CDR1 SGHTA, CDR2 FQGNSA. This CDR3 is built from 14 residues. The germline V and J ends were trimmed by 4 bases and 6 bases, with 13 bases remaining between them. The CDR3 coding sequence is TGTGCCAGCAGCTCCTCCTCGGGACTCAATGAGCAGTTCTTC. Protein sequence: CASSSSSGLNEQFF. The full variable domain, with the rest looked up from reference TRBV7-2 and TRBJ2-1, is GAGVSQSPSNKVTEKGKDVELRCDPISGHTALYWYRQSLGQGLEFLIYFQGNSAPDKSGLPSDRFSAERTGGSVSTLTIQRTQQEDSAVYLCASSSSSGLNEQFFGPGTRLTVL.